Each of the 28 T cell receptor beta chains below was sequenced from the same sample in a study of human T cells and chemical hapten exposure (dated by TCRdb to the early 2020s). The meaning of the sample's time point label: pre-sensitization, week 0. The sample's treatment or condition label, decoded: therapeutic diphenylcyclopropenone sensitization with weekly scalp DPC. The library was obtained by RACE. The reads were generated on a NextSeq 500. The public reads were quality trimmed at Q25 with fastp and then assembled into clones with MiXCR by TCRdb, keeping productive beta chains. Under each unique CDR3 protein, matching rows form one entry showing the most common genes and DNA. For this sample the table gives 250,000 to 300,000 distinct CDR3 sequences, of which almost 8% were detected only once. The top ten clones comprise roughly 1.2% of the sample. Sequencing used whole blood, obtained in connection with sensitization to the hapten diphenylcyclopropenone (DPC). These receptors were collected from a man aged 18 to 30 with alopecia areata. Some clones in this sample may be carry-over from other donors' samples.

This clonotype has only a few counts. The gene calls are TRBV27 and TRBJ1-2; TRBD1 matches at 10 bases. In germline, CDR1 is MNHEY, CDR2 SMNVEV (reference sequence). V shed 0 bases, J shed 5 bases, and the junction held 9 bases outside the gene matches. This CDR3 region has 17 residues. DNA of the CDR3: TGTGCCAGCAGTTTATCGATGAGACAGGGGGCTCTGTATGGCTACACCTTC. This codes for CASSLSMRQGALYGYTF.

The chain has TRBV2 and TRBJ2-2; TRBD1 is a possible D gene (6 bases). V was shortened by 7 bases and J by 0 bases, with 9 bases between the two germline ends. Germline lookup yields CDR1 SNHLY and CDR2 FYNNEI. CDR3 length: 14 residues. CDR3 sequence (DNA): TGTGCCAGCAAGGACAGTTCGAACACCGGGGAGCTGTTTTTT. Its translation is CASKDSSNTGELFF. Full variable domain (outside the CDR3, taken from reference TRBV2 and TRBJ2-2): EPEVTQTPSHQVTQMGQEVILRCVPISNHLYFYWYRQILGQKVEFLVSFYNNEISEKSEIFDDQFSVERPDGSNFTLKIRSTKLEDSAMYFCASKDSSNTGELFFGEGSRLTVL.

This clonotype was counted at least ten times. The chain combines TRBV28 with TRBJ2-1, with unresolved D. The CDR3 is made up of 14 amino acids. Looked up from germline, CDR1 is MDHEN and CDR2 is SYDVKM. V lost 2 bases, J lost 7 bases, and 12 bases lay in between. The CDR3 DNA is TGTGCCAGCAGTTTAGGTTTTATCGGGAATGAGCAGTTCTTC. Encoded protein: CASSLGFIGNEQFF.

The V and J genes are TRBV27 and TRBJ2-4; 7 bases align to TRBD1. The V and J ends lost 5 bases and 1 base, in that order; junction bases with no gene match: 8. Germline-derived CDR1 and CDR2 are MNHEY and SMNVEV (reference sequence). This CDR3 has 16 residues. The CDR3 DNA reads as TGTGCCAGCAGTGCAGGGGTCAGGGGGGCCAAAAACATTCAGTACTTC. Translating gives CASSAGVRGAKNIQYF.

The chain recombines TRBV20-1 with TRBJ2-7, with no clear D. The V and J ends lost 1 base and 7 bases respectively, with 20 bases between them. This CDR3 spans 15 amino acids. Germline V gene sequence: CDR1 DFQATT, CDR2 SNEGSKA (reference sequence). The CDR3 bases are TGCAGTGCTAGAGCCAATAAAAACCTTTGGGGAGAGCAGTACTTC. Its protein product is CSARANKNLWGEQYF.

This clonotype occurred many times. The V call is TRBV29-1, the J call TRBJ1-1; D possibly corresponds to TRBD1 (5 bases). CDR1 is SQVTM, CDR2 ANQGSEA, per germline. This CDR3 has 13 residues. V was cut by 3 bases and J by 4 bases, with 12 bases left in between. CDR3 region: CSVEEGLGTEAFF. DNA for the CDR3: TGCAGCGTTGAGGAGGGGCTAGGCACTGAAGCTTTCTTT.

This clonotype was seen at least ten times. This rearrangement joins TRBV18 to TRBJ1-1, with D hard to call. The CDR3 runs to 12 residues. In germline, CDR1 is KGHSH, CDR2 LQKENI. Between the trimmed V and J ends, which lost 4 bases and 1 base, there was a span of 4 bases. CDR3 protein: CASSQENTEAFF. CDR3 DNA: TGTGCCAGCTCACAAGAGAACACTGAAGCTTTCTTT.

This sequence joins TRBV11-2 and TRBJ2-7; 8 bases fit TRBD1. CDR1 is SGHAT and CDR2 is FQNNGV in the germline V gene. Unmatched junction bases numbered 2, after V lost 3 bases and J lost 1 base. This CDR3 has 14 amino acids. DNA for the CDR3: TGTGCCAGCAGCTTGGACAGGGTTTCCTACGAGCAGTACTTC. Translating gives CASSLDRVSYEQYF.

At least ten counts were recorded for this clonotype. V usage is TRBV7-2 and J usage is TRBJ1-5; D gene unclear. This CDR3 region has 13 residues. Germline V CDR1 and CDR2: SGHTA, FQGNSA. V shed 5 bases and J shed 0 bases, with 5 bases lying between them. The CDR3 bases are TGTGCCAGCAGCGCTTATAGCAATCAGCCCCAGCATTTT. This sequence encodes CASSAYSNQPQHF.

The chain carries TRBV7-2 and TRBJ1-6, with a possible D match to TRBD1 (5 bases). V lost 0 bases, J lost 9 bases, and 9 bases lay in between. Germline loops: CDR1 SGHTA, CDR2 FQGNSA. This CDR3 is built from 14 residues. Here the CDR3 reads CASSLAGETSPLHF. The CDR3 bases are TGTGCCAGCAGCTTAGCAGGGGAAACTTCACCCCTCCACTTT.

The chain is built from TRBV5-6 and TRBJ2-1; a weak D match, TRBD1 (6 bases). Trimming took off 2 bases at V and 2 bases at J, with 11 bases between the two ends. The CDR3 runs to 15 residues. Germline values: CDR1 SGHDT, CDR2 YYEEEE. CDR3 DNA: TGTGCCAGCAGCTTCAGGACAGAGCCCTACAATGAGCAGTTCTTC. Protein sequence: CASSFRTEPYNEQFF.

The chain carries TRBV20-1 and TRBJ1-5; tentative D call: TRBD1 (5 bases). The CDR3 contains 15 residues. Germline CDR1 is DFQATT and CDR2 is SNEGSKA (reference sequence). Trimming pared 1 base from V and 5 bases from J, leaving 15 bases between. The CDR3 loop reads CSARVSGGKDQPQHF. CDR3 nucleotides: TGCAGTGCTAGAGTGTCCGGGGGTAAGGATCAGCCCCAGCATTTT.

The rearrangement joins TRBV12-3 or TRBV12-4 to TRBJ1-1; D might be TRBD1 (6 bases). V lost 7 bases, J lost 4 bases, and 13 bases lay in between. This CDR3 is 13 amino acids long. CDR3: CASTPGAFTEAFF. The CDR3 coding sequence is TGTGCCAGCACTCCAGGGGCTTTCACTGAAGCTTTCTTT.

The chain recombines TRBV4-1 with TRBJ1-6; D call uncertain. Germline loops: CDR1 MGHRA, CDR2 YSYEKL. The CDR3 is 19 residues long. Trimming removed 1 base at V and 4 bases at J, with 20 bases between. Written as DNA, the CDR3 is TGCGCCAGCAGCCAAGGAGGCCGGGGAGGGATCCCTTATAATTCACCCCTCCACTTT. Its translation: CASSQGGRGGIPYNSPLHF.

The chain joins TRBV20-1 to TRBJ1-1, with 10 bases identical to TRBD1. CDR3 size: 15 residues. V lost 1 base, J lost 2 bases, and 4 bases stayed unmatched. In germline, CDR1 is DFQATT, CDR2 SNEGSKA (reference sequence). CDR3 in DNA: TGCAGTGCTAGAGCTCGGGACAGGGGCAACACTGAAGCTTTCTTT. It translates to CSARARDRGNTEAFF.

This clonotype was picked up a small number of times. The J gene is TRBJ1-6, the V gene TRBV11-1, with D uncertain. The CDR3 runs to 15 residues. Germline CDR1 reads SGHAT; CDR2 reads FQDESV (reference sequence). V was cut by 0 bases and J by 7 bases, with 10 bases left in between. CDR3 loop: CASSLATGTNSPLHF. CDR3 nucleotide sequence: TGTGCCAGCAGCTTAGCGACGGGTACGAATTCACCCCTCCACTTT.

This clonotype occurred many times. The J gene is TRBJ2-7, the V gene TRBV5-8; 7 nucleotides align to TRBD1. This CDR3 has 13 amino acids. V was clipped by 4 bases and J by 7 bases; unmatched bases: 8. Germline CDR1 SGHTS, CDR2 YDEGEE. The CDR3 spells CASSADRVGEQYV. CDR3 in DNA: TGTGCCAGCAGCGCAGACAGGGTCGGGGAGCAGTACGTC.

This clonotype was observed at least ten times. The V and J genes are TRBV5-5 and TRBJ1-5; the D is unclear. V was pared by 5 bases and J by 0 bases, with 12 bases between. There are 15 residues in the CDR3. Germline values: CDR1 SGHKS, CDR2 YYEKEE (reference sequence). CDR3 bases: TGTGCCAGCAGTCAGAGGAGCCATAGCAATCAGCCCCAGCATTTT. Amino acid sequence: CASSQRSHSNQPQHF. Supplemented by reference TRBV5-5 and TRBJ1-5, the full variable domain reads DAGVTQSPTHLIKTRGQQVTLRCSPISGHKSVSWYQQVLGQGPQFIFQYYEKEERGRGNFPDRFSARQFPNYSSELNVNALLLGDSALYLCASSQRSHSNQPQHFGDGTRLSIL.

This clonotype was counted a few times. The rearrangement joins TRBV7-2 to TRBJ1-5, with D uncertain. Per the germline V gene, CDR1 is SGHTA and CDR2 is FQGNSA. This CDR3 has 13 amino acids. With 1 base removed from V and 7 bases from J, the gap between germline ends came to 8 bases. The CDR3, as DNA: TGTGCCAGCAGCTTAGGCGAGGTCCAGCCCCAGCATTTT. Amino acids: CASSLGEVQPQHF.

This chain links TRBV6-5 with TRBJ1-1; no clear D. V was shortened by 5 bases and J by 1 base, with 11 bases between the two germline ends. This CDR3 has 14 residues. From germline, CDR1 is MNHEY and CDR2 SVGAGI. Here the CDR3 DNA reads TGTGCCAGCAGTAGAGGTGACAAGAACACTGAAGCTTTCTTT. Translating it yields CASSRGDKNTEAFF.

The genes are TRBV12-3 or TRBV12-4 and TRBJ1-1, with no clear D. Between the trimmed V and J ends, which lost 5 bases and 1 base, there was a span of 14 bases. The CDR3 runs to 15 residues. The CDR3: CASSHRPTANTEAFF. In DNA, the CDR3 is TGTGCCAGCAGTCACCGTCCCACAGCGAACACTGAAGCTTTCTTT.

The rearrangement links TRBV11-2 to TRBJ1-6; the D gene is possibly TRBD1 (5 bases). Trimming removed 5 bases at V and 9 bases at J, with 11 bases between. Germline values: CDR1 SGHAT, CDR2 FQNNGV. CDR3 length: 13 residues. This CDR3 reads CASSTGQTSPLHF. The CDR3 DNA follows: TGTGCCAGCAGCACTGGACAAACTTCACCCCTCCACTTT.

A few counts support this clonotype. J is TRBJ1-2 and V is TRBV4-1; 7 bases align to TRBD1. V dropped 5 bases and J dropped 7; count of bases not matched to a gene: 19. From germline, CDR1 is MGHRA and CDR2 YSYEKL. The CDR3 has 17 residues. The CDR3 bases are TGCGCCAGCAGCTTACAGACTGGTCGACAGGGACGCTTTGGCTACACCTTC. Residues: CASSLQTGRQGRFGYTF.

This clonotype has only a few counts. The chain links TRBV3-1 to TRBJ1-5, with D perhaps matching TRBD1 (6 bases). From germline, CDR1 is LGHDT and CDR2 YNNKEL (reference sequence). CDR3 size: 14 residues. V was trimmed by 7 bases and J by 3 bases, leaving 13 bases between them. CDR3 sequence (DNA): TGTGCCAGCACCTTACAGGGCATCAATCAGCCCCAGCATTTT. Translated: CASTLQGINQPQHF.

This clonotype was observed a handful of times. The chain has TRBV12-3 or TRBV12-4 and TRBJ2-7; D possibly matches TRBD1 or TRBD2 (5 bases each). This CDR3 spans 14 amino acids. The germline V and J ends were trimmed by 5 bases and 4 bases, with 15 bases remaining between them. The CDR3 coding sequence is TGTGCCAGCAGTATTTCACTCGGGGCGTACGAGCAGTACTTC. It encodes CASSISLGAYEQYF.

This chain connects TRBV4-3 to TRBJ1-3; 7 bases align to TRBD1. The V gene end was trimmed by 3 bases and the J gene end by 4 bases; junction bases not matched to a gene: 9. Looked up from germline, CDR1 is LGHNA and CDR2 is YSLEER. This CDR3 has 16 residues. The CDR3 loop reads CASSQWDSSFGNTIYF. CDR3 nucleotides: TGCGCCAGCAGCCAGTGGGACAGTTCCTTCGGAAACACCATATATTTT.

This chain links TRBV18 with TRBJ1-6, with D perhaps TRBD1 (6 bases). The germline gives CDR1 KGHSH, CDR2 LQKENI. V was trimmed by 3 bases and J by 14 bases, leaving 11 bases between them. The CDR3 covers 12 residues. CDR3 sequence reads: CASSPGQMALHF. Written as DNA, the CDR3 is TGTGCCAGCTCACCTGGACAGATGGCCCTCCACTTT.

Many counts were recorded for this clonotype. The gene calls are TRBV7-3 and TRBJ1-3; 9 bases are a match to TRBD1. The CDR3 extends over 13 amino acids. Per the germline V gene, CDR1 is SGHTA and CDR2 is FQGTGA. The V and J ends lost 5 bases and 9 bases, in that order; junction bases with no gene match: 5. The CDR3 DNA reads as TGTGCCAGCAGCCGGGACAGGGAGGCCACCATATATTTT. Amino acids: CASSRDREATIYF. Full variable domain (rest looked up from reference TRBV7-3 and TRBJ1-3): GAGVSQTPSNKVTEKGKYVELRCDPISGHTALYWYRQSLGQGPEFLIYFQGTGAADDSGLPNDRFFAVRPEGSVSTLKIQRTERGDSAVYLCASSRDREATIYFGEGSWLTVV.